This T cell receptor (beta chain) was documented in a study of blood T cell repertoires in COVID-19 (TCRdb year 2020). Notes on the research overall: Samples from collaborators originated in the United States, Italy and Spain and spanned both the acute and convalescent phases of COVID-19. The prospective study material was composed of cDNA or gDNA derived from T cells, B-cell-depleted T cells, or PBMCs. The dataset comprised deeply sampled blood TCRbeta repertoires from subjects exposed to, actively infected with, or recovered from COVID-19. A freely available public database, intended as a resource for researchers studying the immune response to SARS-CoV-2, is where the repertoires were released. The samples were drawn from two sources: the first 160 participants of the ongoing ImmuneRACE study, and some 1,300 subjects contributed by 6 global collaborators. The sample metadata nearly always contained a de-identified subject ID, COVID-19 status, age in years and sex. HLA class I and class II types, where available, came from metadata supplied by the sample provider rather than from assay-based typing.

Regarding this clone: It lacks a known antigen. No base quality information exists; no much larger clone differs at one position.

The germline V gene encodes CDR1 LNHDA and CDR2 SQIVND (reference sequence). The CDR3 sequence holds 13 residues, the cysteine and phenylalanine included. The entry retains the CDR3 DNA only, 39 bases that are in frame from base 1. A distance of 12 bases separates the germline ends of V and J, which lose 8 bases and 4 bases respectively. Each collaborating institution followed its own protocols to collect whole blood in K2EDTA tubes. For TCRbeta analysis, collaborators shipped samples in one of three forms: frozen whole blood, isolated PBMCs, or DNA extracted from either of those sample types. General findings and caveats noted by the study authors: The amount of clinical and demographic metadata varied by source and participant and was provided uncurated.

TCRbeta CDR3 regions were amplified from genomic DNA using the immunoSEQ Assay, a bias-controlled multiplex PCR. Per the original workflow: Nucleated cell counts per sample were estimated from amplification of reference gene primers within the assay. To quantify the absolute abundance of each unique TCRbeta CDR3 rearrangement, sequence reads were collapsed and filtered. For each sample, productive Simpson clonality was calculated as the square root of Simpson's diversity index across productive rearrangements. TCRdb carries this immuneACCESS record with in-frame sequences only. Its versions omit some clonotypes, under half of them owing to an unresolved V gene in the studies checked, with the rest unexplained. V and J calls and clone size come straight from that table; D and trimming were deduced from the DNA. The sample profile shows around 150,000 clones; 80% to 90% of them were found once. The ten largest make up less than 3% of the sample.

This TCR came from a man between 60 and 70 years old with acute or convalescent COVID-19. The rearranged segments are TRBV19 and TRBJ1-5; the D gene is perhaps TRBD1, on 6 matching bases. Sequenced: peripheral blood. The CDR3 loop reads CASALGTNQPQHF. The nucleotide sequence is given as TGTGCCAGTGCGCTCGGGACAAATCAGCCCCAGCATTTT. The CDR3 plus the reference TRBV19 and TRBJ1-5 genes for the other parts give the full variable domain: DGGITQSPKYLFRKEGQNVTLSCEQNLNHDAMYWYRQDPGQGLRLIYYSQIVNDFQKGDIAEGYSVSREKKESFPLTVTSAQKNPTAFYLCASALGTNQPQHFGDGTRLSIL.